This T cell receptor beta chain is from a study of T-cell memory formation after mild COVID-19. General study points: Second-wave clones with a day 37 peak had unconfirmed SARS-CoV-2 specificity. Some clones that responded were present in memory (sampled pre-infection), which suggests cross-reactive memory joined.

Researchers used 5'RACE with constant-segment primers to make TCR alpha and TCR beta cDNA libraries that carry sample barcodes and UMIs. TCRdb re-analysed the 5' RACE reads in MiXCR, keeping a single row per CDR3 protein. This sample has 350,000 to 450,000 distinct CDR3 sequences, with 28% found just once. Concerning this clonotype itself: What it recognizes is unknown.

The J segment lost 5 bases and the V segment lost 0 bases, leaving 6 bases of the junction unmatched. CDR1 and CDR2 from the germline V gene are LGHNA and YSLEER. The CDR3 consists of 15 residues. Source material: PBMCs or a T cell subset sorted from them (not recorded which). This TCR was sampled from an adult woman who had mild COVID-19 (a few samples of this study predate the infection). Cell type and time point are not known. The V gene is TRBV4-3, the J gene TRBJ1-2, with TRBD1 identical over 7 bases. CDR3 amino acids: CASSQDLRGQYGYTF. In DNA form, the CDR3 reads TGCGCCAGCAGCCAAGATCTAAGGGGACAGTATGGCTACACCTTC.